These T cell receptor beta chains were read from a single sample in a study of OX40 agonist ivuxolimab in advanced cancers. Method: immunoSEQ multiplex PCR; TCRdb's copy keeps in-frame clones and lacks some. The table includes fewer than 25,000 clones, around 85% detected once. This specimen consisted of CD4+ or CD8+ T cells sorted from blood, obtained in a trial of the OX40 agonist ivuxolimab. The receptors were gathered from an adult with an advanced solid tumor such as melanoma, head and neck, liver or kidney cancer. Both conserved end residues are part of each CDR3. The order of the fields is D gene, J gene, V gene, clone size, CDR3 protein, CDR3 DNA. D genes are given only for firm matches. Not all rows give a size; the values are once, few, many and, for expanded clones, a class.

D gene: .; J gene: TRBJ1-2; V gene: TRBV29-1; clone size: once; CDR3 protein: CSVEFGQGYGYTF; CDR3 DNA: TGCAGCGTTGAATTTGGCCAGGGCTATGGCTACACCTTC
D gene: .; J gene: TRBJ1-5; V gene: TRBV7-6; clone size: .; CDR3 protein: CASSLAEVGQPQHF; CDR3 DNA: TGTGCCAGCAGCTTAGCGGAGGTAGGACAGCCCCAGCATTTT
D gene: TRBD2; J gene: TRBJ2-3; V gene: TRBV19; clone size: .; CDR3 protein: CASSQTSGSTDTQYF; CDR3 DNA: TGTGCCAGTAGTCAAACTAGCGGGAGCACAGATACGCAGTATTTT
D gene: .; J gene: TRBJ2-7; V gene: TRBV30; clone size: .; CDR3 protein: CAWSESYEQYF; CDR3 DNA: TGTGCCTGGAGTGAAAGCTACGAGCAGTACTTC
D gene: TRBD1; J gene: TRBJ1-2; V gene: TRBV27; clone size: .; CDR3 protein: CASSLSSGTGVFYGYTF; CDR3 DNA: TGTGCCAGCAGTTTATCGAGCGGGACAGGGGTCTTCTATGGCTACACCTTC
D gene: TRBD2; J gene: TRBJ2-1; V gene: TRBV10-1; clone size: once; CDR3 protein: CASSEGRGRAEANEQFF; CDR3 DNA: TGCGCCAGCAGTGAGGGGAGAGGGAGGGCCGAGGCCAATGAGCAGTTCTTC
D gene: .; J gene: TRBJ1-1; V gene: TRBV28; clone size: few; CDR3 protein: CASTEGGTEAFF; CDR3 DNA: TGTGCCAGCACTGAGGGCGGGACTGAAGCTTTCTTT
D gene: .; J gene: TRBJ2-2; V gene: TRBV7-9; clone size: .; CDR3 protein: CASTYTGELFF; CDR3 DNA: TGTGCCAGCACCTACACCGGGGAGCTGTTTTTT
D gene: .; J gene: TRBJ1-4; V gene: TRBV4-1; clone size: .; CDR3 protein: CASSQDRQDLNSMFF; CDR3 DNA: TGCGCCAGCAGCCAAGATAGGCAGGATCTTAATTCGATGTTTTTT
D gene: .; J gene: TRBJ2-7; V gene: TRBV11-2; clone size: .; CDR3 protein: CASSFSQGYEQYF; CDR3 DNA: TGTGCCAGCAGCTTCTCCCAGGGCTACGAGCAGTACTTC
D gene: .; J gene: TRBJ1-2; V gene: TRBV4-2; clone size: .; CDR3 protein: CASSPGGGGYGYTF; CDR3 DNA: TGTGCCAGCAGCCCGGGGGGCGGGGGCTATGGCTACACCTTC
D gene: .; J gene: TRBJ2-4; V gene: TRBV13; clone size: .; CDR3 protein: CASSPRPRLAKNIQYF; CDR3 DNA: TGTGCCAGCAGTCCTCGACCACGGCTAGCCAAAAACATTCAGTACTTC
D gene: .; J gene: TRBJ2-7; V gene: TRBV29-1; clone size: .; CDR3 protein: CSAASGVGEQYF; CDR3 DNA: TGCAGCGCCGCGAGTGGGGTAGGCGAGCAGTACTTC
D gene: TRBD1; J gene: TRBJ2-7; V gene: TRBV5-1; clone size: .; CDR3 protein: CASSSGQGAYEQYF; CDR3 DNA: TGCGCCAGCAGTTCAGGACAGGGGGCGTACGAGCAGTACTTC
D gene: TRBD1; J gene: TRBJ1-2; V gene: TRBV7-9; clone size: .; CDR3 protein: CASSATTGTAYGYTF; CDR3 DNA: TGTGCCAGCAGCGCAACGACCGGGACAGCCTATGGCTACACCTTC
D gene: TRBD2; J gene: TRBJ2-1; V gene: TRBV11-2; clone size: .; CDR3 protein: CASSLSLAGAPKDNEQFF; CDR3 DNA: TGTGCCAGCAGCTTGTCTCTAGCGGGGGCCCCGAAAGACAATGAGCAGTTCTTC
D gene: TRBD2; J gene: TRBJ2-3; V gene: TRBV5-1; clone size: .; CDR3 protein: CASKGPSGGATDTQYF; CDR3 DNA: TGCGCCAGCAAAGGGCCCAGCGGGGGGGCTACAGATACGCAGTATTTT
D gene: .; J gene: TRBJ1-2; V gene: TRBV13; clone size: .; CDR3 protein: CASSITPNYGYTF; CDR3 DNA: TGTGCCAGCAGTATTACACCCAACTATGGCTACACCTTC
D gene: .; J gene: TRBJ2-1; V gene: TRBV7-9; clone size: .; CDR3 protein: CASSQPGSSYNEQFF; CDR3 DNA: TGTGCCAGCAGTCAACCAGGTAGCTCCTACAATGAGCAGTTCTTC
D gene: .; J gene: TRBJ2-2; V gene: TRBV6-6; clone size: .; CDR3 protein: CASSYGQGKYSGELFF; CDR3 DNA: TGTGCCAGCAGTTACGGGCAGGGGAAGTATTCCGGGGAGCTGTTTTTT
D gene: TRBD2; J gene: TRBJ2-1; V gene: TRBV27; clone size: .; CDR3 protein: CASSSPTAGGPNNEQFF; CDR3 DNA: TGTGCCAGCAGTTCCCCTACAGCGGGAGGGCCCAACAATGAGCAGTTCTTC
D gene: TRBD2; J gene: TRBJ2-1; V gene: TRBV7-6; clone size: .; CDR3 protein: CASSFSTSMNEQFF; CDR3 DNA: TGTGCCAGCAGCTTCTCGACTAGCATGAATGAGCAGTTCTTC
D gene: TRBD1; J gene: TRBJ2-3; V gene: TRBV19; clone size: .; CDR3 protein: CASSIVNWGQGATDTQYF; CDR3 DNA: TGTGCCAGTAGTATAGTTAACTGGGGACAGGGGGCTACAGATACGCAGTATTTT
D gene: TRBD1; J gene: TRBJ2-1; V gene: TRBV4-1; clone size: .; CDR3 protein: CASSLDRVHYEQFF; CDR3 DNA: TGCGCCAGCAGCCTGGACAGGGTTCATTATGAGCAGTTCTTC
D gene: .; J gene: TRBJ1-5; V gene: TRBV19; clone size: few; CDR3 protein: CASSMTAIGIGNQPQHF; CDR3 DNA: TGTGCCAGTAGTATGACAGCGATTGGAATTGGCAATCAGCCCCAGCATTTT
D gene: TRBD2; J gene: TRBJ2-1; V gene: TRBV14; clone size: .; CDR3 protein: CASSPSLAGAGEQFF; CDR3 DNA: TGTGCCAGCAGCCCCAGCCTAGCGGGAGCCGGTGAGCAGTTCTTC
D gene: .; J gene: TRBJ1-1; V gene: TRBV2; clone size: .; CDR3 protein: CASSETGENTEAFF; CDR3 DNA: TGTGCCAGCAGTGAAACGGGGGAGAACACTGAAGCTTTCTTT
D gene: .; J gene: TRBJ2-2; V gene: TRBV5-6; clone size: once; CDR3 protein: CASSLGYNPNTGELFF; CDR3 DNA: TGTGCCAGCAGCTTGGGTTACAACCCGAACACCGGGGAGCTGTTTTTT
D gene: TRBD2; J gene: TRBJ2-1; V gene: TRBV6-5; clone size: .; CDR3 protein: CASGEGLAEPSEQFF; CDR3 DNA: TGTGCCAGCGGAGAGGGACTAGCGGAGCCGAGTGAGCAGTTCTTC
D gene: .; J gene: TRBJ2-7; V gene: TRBV6-5; clone size: few; CDR3 protein: CASGFYEQYF; CDR3 DNA: TGTGCCAGCGGGTTCTACGAGCAGTACTTC
D gene: .; J gene: TRBJ2-3; V gene: TRBV6-1; clone size: few; CDR3 protein: CASSEAAWEGTDTQYF; CDR3 DNA: TGTGCCAGCAGTGAAGCCGCTTGGGAGGGCACAGATACGCAGTATTTT
D gene: .; J gene: TRBJ1-1; V gene: TRBV18; clone size: .; CDR3 protein: CASSPASSGANTEAFF; CDR3 DNA: TGTGCCAGCTCACCGGCTAGTTCGGGGGCGAACACTGAAGCTTTCTTT
D gene: .; J gene: TRBJ1-3; V gene: TRBV29-1; clone size: .; CDR3 protein: CSVVNELGNTIYF; CDR3 DNA: TGCAGCGTCGTGAATGAATTAGGAAACACCATATATTTT
D gene: .; J gene: TRBJ2-7; V gene: TRBV5-6; clone size: .; CDR3 protein: CASSPDNSYEQYF; CDR3 DNA: TGTGCCAGCAGCCCGGACAACTCCTACGAGCAGTACTTC
D gene: .; J gene: TRBJ2-3; V gene: TRBV14; clone size: .; CDR3 protein: CASSLIRADTQYF; CDR3 DNA: TGTGCCAGCAGCCTTATTAGGGCAGATACGCAGTATTTT
D gene: .; J gene: TRBJ1-3; V gene: TRBV9; clone size: .; CDR3 protein: CASSAETVVSGNTIYF; CDR3 DNA: TGTGCCAGCAGCGCAGAGACAGTAGTCTCTGGAAACACCATATATTTT
D gene: .; J gene: TRBJ1-3; V gene: TRBV28; clone size: .; CDR3 protein: CASSFPHSGNTIYF; CDR3 DNA: TGTGCCAGCAGTTTTCCGCACTCTGGAAACACCATATATTTT
D gene: .; J gene: TRBJ1-2; V gene: TRBV7-9; clone size: once; CDR3 protein: CASSLEGTFNYGYTF; CDR3 DNA: TGTGCCAGCAGCTTAGAAGGGACCTTTAACTATGGCTACACCTTC
D gene: TRBD2; J gene: TRBJ2-3; V gene: TRBV9; clone size: .; CDR3 protein: CASSVGAGGTDTQYF; CDR3 DNA: TGTGCCAGCAGCGTGGGAGCGGGGGGGACAGATACGCAGTATTTT
D gene: .; J gene: TRBJ2-7; V gene: TRBV6-1; clone size: .; CDR3 protein: CASSEVGSSYEQYF; CDR3 DNA: TGTGCCAGCAGTGAGGTCGGAAGCTCCTACGAGCAGTACTTC
D gene: .; J gene: TRBJ2-1; V gene: TRBV27; clone size: once; CDR3 protein: CASSLTLAYEQFF; CDR3 DNA: TGTGCCAGCAGTTTAACCCTAGCTTATGAGCAGTTCTTC
D gene: .; J gene: TRBJ2-3; V gene: TRBV9; clone size: .; CDR3 protein: CASSVADGASTDTQYF; CDR3 DNA: TGTGCCAGCAGCGTAGCGGACGGGGCCTCCACAGATACGCAGTATTTT
D gene: TRBD1; J gene: TRBJ2-7; V gene: TRBV5-4; clone size: .; CDR3 protein: CASSPGQGNYEQYF; CDR3 DNA: TGTGCCAGCAGCCCCGGACAGGGGAATTACGAGCAGTACTTC
D gene: .; J gene: TRBJ2-3; V gene: TRBV6-1; clone size: .; CDR3 protein: CASSEGVTDTQYF; CDR3 DNA: TGTGCCAGCAGTGAAGGGGTTACAGATACGCAGTATTTT
D gene: .; J gene: TRBJ2-1; V gene: TRBV15; clone size: .; CDR3 protein: CATSRGPGGGVGQFF; CDR3 DNA: TGTGCCACCAGCAGAGGCCCAGGGGGAGGCGTGGGGCAGTTCTTC